The 11 T cell receptor beta chains listed next were all sequenced from one sample in a study of blood T cell repertoires in COVID-19. Assay used: immunoSEQ multiplex PCR; TCRdb lists only in-frame clones, some missing. The repertoire consists of under 300,000 clones, with 84% occurring once and the leading ten covering roughly 1.6%. The sample was peripheral blood. The receptors shown here come from a human donor with COVID-19, enrolled during active disease. The donor label of this sample is uncertain.

The chain has TRBV28 and TRBJ1-2; 7 bases agree with TRBD1. The CDR3 is 16 amino acids. Per the germline V gene, CDR1 is MDHEN and CDR2 is SYDVKM. J lost 5 bases, V lost 5 bases, and 14 bases had no gene match. The CDR3 DNA follows: TGTGCCAGCAGTGACACACCGGGACAGAGTGTTTATGGCTACACCTTC. Protein: CASSDTPGQSVYGYTF.

The J gene is TRBJ2-5, the V gene TRBV7-9, with 12 bases matching TRBD2. The V segment lost 3 bases and the J segment 4 bases; nucleotides outside the gene matches: 3. The CDR3 has 15 residues. In germline, CDR1 is SEHNR, CDR2 FQNEAQ (reference sequence). As DNA, the CDR3 is TGTGCCAGCAGCTTGACTAGCGGGAGCGGAGAGACCCAGTACTTC. Its protein is CASSLTSGSGETQYF.

The chain uses TRBV24-1 and TRBJ2-3; 9 bases are shared with TRBD2. There are 16 residues in the CDR3. Germline V lookup: CDR1 KGHDR, CDR2 SFDVKD. With 4 bases clipped from V and 4 bases from J, the junction kept 8 bases outside the gene matches. The CDR3 sequence: CATSEASGIGADTQYF. The CDR3 bases are TGTGCCACCAGTGAAGCTAGCGGGATTGGGGCAGATACGCAGTATTTT.

The chain uses TRBV2 and TRBJ2-4; 7 nucleotides agree with TRBD1. Germline CDR1 is SNHLY and CDR2 is FYNNEI. This CDR3 is built from 15 residues. After removal of 10 bases from V and 0 bases from J, the junction contained 9 bases not matched to a gene. The CDR3 sequence: CANRTGQVAKNIQYF. The CDR3 coding sequence is TGTGCCAACAGGACAGGCCAAGTAGCCAAAAACATTCAGTACTTC.

The chain is built from TRBV27 and TRBJ1-4, with 9 bases that match TRBD1. Germline CDR1 reads MNHEY; CDR2 reads SMNVEV (reference sequence). The CDR3 totals 16 residues. The V and J ends lost 5 bases and 0 bases, in that order; junction bases with no gene match: 4. CDR3 coding DNA: TGTGCCAGCAGTGACCGACAGGGGGCAACTAATGAAAAACTGTTTTTT. It yields the protein CASSDRQGATNEKLFF.

The chain joins TRBV2 to TRBJ2-7; D may be TRBD2 (6 bases). This CDR3 spans 18 amino acids. The V and J ends lost 1 base and 5 bases respectively, with 24 bases between them. Germline CDR1 and CDR2: SNHLY and FYNNEI. CDR3 residues: CASSEGVRRARSTDEQYF. The CDR3 DNA reads as TGTGCCAGCAGTGAAGGGGTGCGGAGGGCAAGAAGCACCGACGAGCAGTACTTC.

This clone was counted once. The gene calls are TRBV6-5 and TRBJ1-6; D is perhaps TRBD1 (5 bases). Germline-derived CDR1 and CDR2 are MNHEY and SVGAGI. This CDR3 has 15 residues. V gave up 2 bases and J gave up 5 bases, with 10 bases separating them. The CDR3 sequence is CASSYEQANNSPLHF. As DNA, the CDR3 is TGTGCCAGCAGTTACGAACAGGCGAATAATTCACCCCTCCACTTT.

V gene TRBV29-1 combines with J gene TRBJ2-3; 7 bases map to TRBD1. V dropped 3 bases and J dropped 2; count of bases not matched to a gene: 14. From germline, CDR1 is SQVTM and CDR2 ANQGSEA. The CDR3 length is 17 residues. The CDR3 protein is CSVDNHLGTVFTDTQYF. CDR3 coding DNA: TGCAGCGTTGATAACCACCTTGGGACAGTCTTCACAGATACGCAGTATTTT.

The genes are TRBV7-9 and TRBJ2-7; a possible D gene is TRBD2 (5 bases). The germline V gene has CDR1 SEHNR and CDR2 FQNEAQ (reference sequence). Trimming removed 1 base at V and 4 bases at J, with 8 bases between. The CDR3 length is 13 residues. CDR3 coding DNA: TGTGCCAGCAGCTTAGGTCGGGAATACGAGCAGTACTTC. Translated: CASSLGREYEQYF.

J is TRBJ2-7 and V is TRBV25-1; tentative D call: TRBD1 (6 bases). V lost 2 bases to trimming and J lost 6 bases, with 17 bases between them. The CDR3 consists of 15 residues. Germline V lookup: CDR1 MGHDK, CDR2 SYGVNS. CDR3 in DNA: TGTGCCAGCAGTGAACCCGGGACATTGGGGGTCGAGCAGTACTTC. Translating it yields CASSEPGTLGVEQYF.

CDR3 nucleotide sequence: TGCGCCAGCAGCTTCCCGACTAGCGGGAAATACAATGAGCAGTTCTTC. Residues: CASSFPTSGKYNEQFF. This rearrangement joins TRBV5-1 to TRBJ2-1; 11 bases match TRBD2. Germline CDR1 reads SGHRS; CDR2 reads YFSETQ. V shed 2 bases, J shed 4 bases, and the junction held 5 bases outside the gene matches. The CDR3 sequence is 16 residues long.